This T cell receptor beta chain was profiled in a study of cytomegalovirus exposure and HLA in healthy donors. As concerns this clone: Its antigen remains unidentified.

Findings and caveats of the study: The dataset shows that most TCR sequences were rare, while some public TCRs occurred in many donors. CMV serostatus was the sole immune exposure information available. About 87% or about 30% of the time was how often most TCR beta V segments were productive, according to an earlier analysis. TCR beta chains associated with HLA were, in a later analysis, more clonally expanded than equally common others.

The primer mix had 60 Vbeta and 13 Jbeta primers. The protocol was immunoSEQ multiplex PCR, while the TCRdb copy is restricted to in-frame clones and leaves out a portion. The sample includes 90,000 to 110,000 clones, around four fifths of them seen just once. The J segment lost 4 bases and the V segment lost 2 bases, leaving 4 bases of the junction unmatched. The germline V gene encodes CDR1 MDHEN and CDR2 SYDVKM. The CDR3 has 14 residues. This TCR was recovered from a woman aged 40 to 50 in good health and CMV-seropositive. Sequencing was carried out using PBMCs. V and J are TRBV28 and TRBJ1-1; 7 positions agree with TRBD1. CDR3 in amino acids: CASSLKNRGTEAFF. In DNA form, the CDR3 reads TGTGCCAGCAGTTTAAAGAACAGGGGCACTGAAGCTTTCTTT.